The rows below give T cell receptor beta chains drawn from one sample of a study of T-cell reconstitution after alpha-beta-depleted transplantation in children. TCRdb used MiXCR to reprocess the PCR reads, holding one entry per CDR3 protein. The data hold some 240,000 distinct CDR3 sequences, with 9.7% observed a single time. The specimen was PBMCs from the stem cell graft donor, collected from the stem cell graft. The origin of the receptors is a human donor who donated a stem cell graft to a child with SCID. CDR3s include the opening cysteine and the closing phenylalanine or tryptophan. A D gene is named only where the DNA matches it firmly. Clone sizes are given selectively: once, few, many, or a class where the clone is expanded.

>many|TRBV12-3/TRBV12-4|TRBJ1-2|.
CASSLQPNYGYTF
TGTGCCAGCAGTTTACAGCCTAACTATGGCTACACCTTC
>.|TRBV19|TRBJ1-1|.
CASSILRGVEAFF
TGTGCCAGTAGTATCCTCAGGGGAGTTGAAGCTTTCTTT
>many|TRBV9|TRBJ1-4|.
CASSVEGEWANEKLFF
TGTGCCAGCAGCGTAGAGGGCGAGTGGGCTAATGAAAAACTGTTTTTT
>many|TRBV20-1|TRBJ1-2|.
CSASFRGNYGYTF
TGCAGTGCTTCATTTCGGGGTAACTATGGCTACACCTTC
>many|TRBV20-1|TRBJ2-2|.
CSALDSPNTGELFF
TGCAGTGCTCTCGACAGCCCGAACACCGGGGAGCTGTTTTTT
>few|TRBV12-3/TRBV12-4|TRBJ1-3|.
CASRRGGRASIYF
TGTGCCAGCAGAAGGGGAGGCAGGGCCAGCATATATTTT
>.|TRBV20-1|TRBJ2-7|TRBD1
CCARGRDRGSYEQYF
TGCTGTGCTAGGGGCCGGGACAGGGGCTCCTACGAGCAGTACTTC
>many|TRBV6-5|TRBJ1-4|.
CASRYRGGAGATNEKLFF
TGTGCCAGCAGATACCGGGGAGGGGCCGGCGCAACTAATGAAAAACTGTTTTTT
>many|TRBV5-1|TRBJ2-2|TRBD1
CASSLRTGKSNQMNTGELFF
TGCGCCAGCAGCTTGAGGACAGGCAAAAGTAACCAGATGAACACCGGGGAGCTGTTTTTT
>few|TRBV20-1|TRBJ2-7|.
CSASGDYEQYF
TGCAGTGCTAGCGGGGACTACGAGCAGTACTTC
>many|TRBV2|TRBJ2-1|TRBD2
CASMGGNWNNEQFF
TGTGCCAGCATGGGGGGGAATTGGAACAATGAGCAGTTCTTC
>many|TRBV12-5|TRBJ1-1|.
CASGLGGDTEAFF
TGTGCTAGTGGTTTGGGGGGGGACACTGAAGCTTTCTTT
>many|TRBV7-6|TRBJ2-7|.
CASSRSGRSTYEQYF
TGTGCCAGCAGCCGATCGGGCCGCTCAACCTACGAGCAGTACTTC
>few|TRBV7-9|TRBJ1-2|TRBD1
CASSSTRDRGKDYGYTF
TGTGCCAGCAGCTCCACACGGGACAGGGGAAAGGACTATGGCTACACCTTC
>many|TRBV3-1|TRBJ1-5|.
CASSQNLNQPQHF
TGTGCCAGCAGCCAGAATTTGAATCAGCCCCAGCATTTT
>many|TRBV12-3/TRBV12-4|TRBJ1-1|.
CASGALTYTEAFF
TGTGCCAGCGGGGCCCTCACCTACACTGAAGCTTTCTTT
>many|TRBV4-1|TRBJ2-1|.
CASSQSGMSSYNEQFF
TGCGCCAGCAGCCAATCCGGAATGAGCTCCTACAATGAGCAGTTCTTC
>many|TRBV21-1|TRBJ2-3|.
CASSLPPSGSTDTQYF
TGTGCCAGCAGCCTACCCCCCTCAGGGTCCACAGATACGCAGTATTTT
>many|TRBV20-1|TRBJ1-5|TRBD1
CSARDQGGLFQPQHF
TGCAGTGCTAGAGATCAAGGGGGCTTATTTCAGCCCCAGCATTTT
>many|TRBV5-1|TRBJ2-1|TRBD2
CASSHPGLASFHNEQFF
TGCGCCAGCAGCCACCCGGGACTAGCAAGCTTCCACAATGAGCAGTTCTTC
>many|TRBV6-1|TRBJ2-1|TRBD1
CASRTTGGVTNEQFF
TGTGCCAGCAGGACCACAGGGGGCGTAACAAATGAGCAGTTCTTC
>many|TRBV24-1|TRBJ2-3|.
CATSEGHNTGTQYF
TGTGCCACCAGTGAGGGACACAATACGGGGACGCAGTATTTT
>many|TRBV5-4|TRBJ1-6|.
CATGVRNSPLHF
TGTGCCACAGGGGTTAGAAACTCACCCCTCCACTTT
>once|TRBV3-1|TRBJ2-7|.
CASSRGTGSYEQCF
TGTGCCAGCAGCCGGGGGACGGGGTCCTACGAGCAGTGCTTC
>.|TRBV24-1|TRBJ2-5|.
CATSDRADRYQETQYF
TGTGCCACCAGTGACCGAGCGGACAGATACCAAGAGACCCAGTACTTC
>many|TRBV5-1|TRBJ1-6|.
CASRDGGAYSPLHF
TGCGCCAGCAGAGATGGGGGGGCGTATTCACCCCTCCACTTT
>few|TRBV12-3/TRBV12-4|TRBJ2-5|.
CASSLTDFQETQYF
TGTGCCAGCAGTTTGACAGATTTCCAAGAGACCCAGTACTTC
>many|TRBV6-2/TRBV6-3|TRBJ1-2|.
CASSSLGRRDTF
TGTGCCAGCAGTTCCTTGGGGAGGCGTGATACCTTC
>many|TRBV12-3/TRBV12-4|TRBJ1-1|TRBD1
CASGDRDTEAFF
TGTGCCAGCGGAGACAGGGACACTGAAGCTTTCTTT
>many|TRBV5-1|TRBJ1-2|.
CATTQAGSGSGYTF
TGCGCCACCACCCAGGCAGGGAGTGGATCGGGCTACACCTTC
>many|TRBV28|TRBJ2-4|.
CASSLGVIVTSLAKNIQYF
TGTGCCAGCAGTTTAGGGGTCATAGTAACCAGCCTAGCCAAAAACATTCAGTACTTC
>many|TRBV18|TRBJ2-3|TRBD1
CASSQDREITDTQYF
TGTGCCAGCTCGCAGGACAGGGAGATCACAGATACGCAGTATTTT
>many|TRBV7-2|TRBJ1-2|.
CASSLEQGRGGYTF
TGTGCCAGCAGCTTAGAACAGGGTCGGGGAGGCTACACCTTC
>.|TRBV7-2|TRBJ2-3|TRBD1
CASSLVTGGDTQYF
TGTGCCAGCAGCTTAGTGACAGGGGGGGATACGCAGTATTTT
>many|TRBV4-1|TRBJ2-1|.
CASSQEVIYRDNEQFF
TGCGCCAGCAGCCAAGAAGTTATCTACAGGGACAATGAGCAGTTCTTC
>many|TRBV20-1|TRBJ1-1|TRBD1
CSAGGTGTWSAFF
TGCAGTGCCGGGGGGACAGGGACCTGGTCGGCTTTCTTT
>many|TRBV29-1|TRBJ2-3|.
CSVGLSGADTQYF
TGCAGCGTAGGGTTGTCGGGGGCAGATACGCAGTATTTT
>many|TRBV19|TRBJ2-2|.
CASREARVGTGELFF
TGTGCCAGCCGTGAGGCCCGCGTAGGCACCGGGGAGCTGTTTTTT
>few|TRBV5-6|TRBJ2-1|.
CASSDDRGRGEVHEQFF
TGTGCCAGCAGCGACGACCGCGGGCGGGGAGAGGTGCATGAGCAGTTCTTC
>many|TRBV30|TRBJ2-4|TRBD1
CAWDREGKNIQYF
TGTGCCTGGGACAGGGAAGGCAAAAACATTCAGTACTTC
>few|TRBV11-1|TRBJ2-2|.
CASSTSTGVSISNTGELFF
TGTGCCAGCAGCACTTCGACAGGTGTTTCCATCTCGAACACCGGGGAGCTGTTTTTT
>many|TRBV7-2|TRBJ2-7|TRBD1
CASSVGQVPSYEQYF
TGTGCCAGCAGCGTTGGACAGGTCCCCTCCTACGAGCAGTACTTC
>few|TRBV6-1|TRBJ2-5|TRBD2
CASSEGASSGGEETQYF
TGTGCCAGCAGTGAAGGGGCGTCTAGCGGGGGGGAAGAGACCCAGTACTTC
>.|TRBV29-1|TRBJ1-1|TRBD1
CSVTTGVNTEAFF
TGCAGCGTTACGACAGGGGTTAACACTGAAGCTTTCTTT
>many|TRBV6-5|TRBJ1-5|.
CASDRRREGGVSNQPQHF
TGTGCCAGCGATAGACGCAGGGAAGGGGGTGTTAGCAATCAGCCCCAGCATTTT
>.|TRBV5-6|TRBJ1-6|TRBD1
CASSPGGWDSPLHF
TGTGCCAGCAGCCCAGGGGGCTGGGACTCACCCCTCCACTTT
>many|TRBV20-1|TRBJ1-1|.
CSATSQGSVNTEAFF
TGCAGTGCTACTTCCCAAGGGTCGGTGAACACTGAAGCTTTCTTT